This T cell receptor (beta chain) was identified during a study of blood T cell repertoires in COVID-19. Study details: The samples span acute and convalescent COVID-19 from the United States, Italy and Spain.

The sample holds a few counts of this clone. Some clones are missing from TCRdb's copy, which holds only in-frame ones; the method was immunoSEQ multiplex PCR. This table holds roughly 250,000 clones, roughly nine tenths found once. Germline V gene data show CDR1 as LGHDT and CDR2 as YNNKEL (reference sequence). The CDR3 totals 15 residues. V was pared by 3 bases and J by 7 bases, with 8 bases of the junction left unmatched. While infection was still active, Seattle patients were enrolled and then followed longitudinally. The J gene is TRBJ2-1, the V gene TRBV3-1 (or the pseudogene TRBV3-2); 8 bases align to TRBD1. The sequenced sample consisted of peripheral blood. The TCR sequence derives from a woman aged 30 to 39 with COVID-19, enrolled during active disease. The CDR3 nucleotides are TGTGCCAGCAGCCAGGGGACAGGCCCCAGGAATGAGCAGTTCTTC. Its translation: CASSQGTGPRNEQFF.